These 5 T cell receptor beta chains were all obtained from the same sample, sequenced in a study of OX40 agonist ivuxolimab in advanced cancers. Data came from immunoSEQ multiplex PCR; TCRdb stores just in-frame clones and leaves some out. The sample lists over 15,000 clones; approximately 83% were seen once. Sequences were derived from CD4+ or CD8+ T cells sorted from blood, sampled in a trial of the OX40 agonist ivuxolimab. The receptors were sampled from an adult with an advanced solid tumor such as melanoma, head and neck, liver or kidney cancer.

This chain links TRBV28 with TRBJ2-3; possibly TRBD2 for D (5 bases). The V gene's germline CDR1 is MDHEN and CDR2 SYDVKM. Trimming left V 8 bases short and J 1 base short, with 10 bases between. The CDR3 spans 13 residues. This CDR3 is CASRGVGTDTQYF. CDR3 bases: TGTGCCAGCCGGGGAGTAGGCACAGATACGCAGTATTTT.

The chain's CDR3 is CATNPTSGRDNEQFF. In DNA form, the CDR3 reads TGTGCCACGAACCCGACTAGCGGGAGAGACAATGAGCAGTTCTTC. The chain uses TRBV10-3 and TRBJ2-1, with 12 positions matching TRBD2. The CDR3 consists of 15 residues. Unmatched junction bases numbered 9, after V lost 10 bases and J lost 5 bases. The germline V gene has CDR1 ENHRY and CDR2 SYGVKD.

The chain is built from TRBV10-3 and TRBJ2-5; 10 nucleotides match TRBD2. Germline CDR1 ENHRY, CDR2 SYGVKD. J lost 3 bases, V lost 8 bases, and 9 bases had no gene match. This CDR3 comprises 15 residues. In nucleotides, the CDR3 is TGTGCCATCTCGAGGACTAGCGGCCCCGAAGAGACCCAGTACTTC. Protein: CAISRTSGPEETQYF.

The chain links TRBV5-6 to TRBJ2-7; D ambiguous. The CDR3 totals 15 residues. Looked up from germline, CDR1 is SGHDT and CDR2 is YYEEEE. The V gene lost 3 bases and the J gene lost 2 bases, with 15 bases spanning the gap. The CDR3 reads CASSSRYRAAYEQYF. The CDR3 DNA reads TGTGCCAGCAGCTCCAGATACCGGGCGGCCTACGAGCAGTACTTC.

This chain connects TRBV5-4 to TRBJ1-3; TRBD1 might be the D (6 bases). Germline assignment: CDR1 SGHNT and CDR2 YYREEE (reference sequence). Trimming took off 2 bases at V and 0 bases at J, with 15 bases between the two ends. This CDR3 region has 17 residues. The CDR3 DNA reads TGTGCCAGCAGCTTCCGGGCAGGGGAGACCTCTGGAAACACCATATATTTT. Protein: CASSFRAGETSGNTIYF.